Shown below are 27 T cell receptor beta chains from a single sample sequenced in a study of T cells after yellow fever vaccination (dated by TCRdb to between 2018 and 2021). The receptor library was made with 5' RACE. The instrument was an Illumina HiSeq 2500. TCRdb trimmed the raw reads at Q25, called clones with MiXCR and kept productive beta chains. Each CDR3 protein appears once, grouped with its most common genes and DNA. The sample table holds about 350,000 distinct CDR3 sequences, of which roughly 8% were seen once. Jointly, the top ten make up 17% of the sample. According to the study, the label for this sample's treatment or condition signals: live attenuated yellow fever vaccine strain. Sequencing used PBMCs, obtained around 45 days after the first yellow fever vaccination. All receptors come from a man aged 18-30 years who received the YFV17D yellow fever vaccine.

To note about this clonotype: Germline and junction disagree at one end, which may indicate a read error. The gene calls are TRBV4-3 and TRBJ2-5; 8 bases agree with TRBD2. This CDR3 has 16 amino acids. Germline lookup yields CDR1 LGHNA and CDR2 YSLEER. CDR3 sequence: CSSSQAFTGGPETQYF. The CDR3 DNA follows: TGCTCCAGCAGCCAAGCCTTTACGGGGGGGCCCGAGACCCAGTACTTC.

Relative to its sample, this clonotype is medium-sized (0.01 to 0.1%). V gene TRBV6-6 combines with J gene TRBJ1-3; D unresolved. Germline CDR1 is MNHNY and CDR2 is SVGAGI (reference sequence). The CDR3 spans 11 residues. V lost 6 bases, J lost 4 bases, and 4 bases lay in between. Here the CDR3 reads CASRPGNTIYF. The CDR3 DNA sequence: TGTGCCAGCAGGCCAGGAAACACCATATATTTT.

The chain combines TRBV7-3 with TRBJ2-3; TRBD1 matches 8 bases. The CDR3 sequence is 14 residues long. CDR1 is SGHTA and CDR2 is FQGTGA in the germline V gene. V shed 1 base, J shed 5 bases, and the junction held 2 bases outside the gene matches. CDR3 region: CASSLSRGRDTQYF. The DNA of the CDR3 is TGTGCCAGCAGCTTAAGCAGGGGGCGAGATACGCAGTATTTT.

This rearrangement joins TRBV11-2 to TRBJ2-7, with D hard to call. V lost 3 bases and J lost 5, with 11 bases in between. Germline CDR1 and CDR2: SGHAT and FQNNGV. The CDR3 has 13 amino acids. The CDR3: CASSFRVSNEQYF. The CDR3 coding sequence is TGTGCCAGCAGCTTCCGGGTTAGCAACGAGCAGTACTTC.

This clonotype was seen more than once but under ten times. J is TRBJ1-2 and V is TRBV12-3 or TRBV12-4; no firm D call. This CDR3 has 12 amino acids. Between the trimmed V and J ends, which lost 6 bases and 2 bases, there was a span of 7 bases. The CDR3 region is CASRRENYGYTF. CDR3 nucleotides: TGTGCCAGCAGACGGGAAAACTATGGCTACACCTTC.

The rearrangement joins TRBV15 to TRBJ1-3, with no clear D. The CDR3 length is 15 residues. Trimming left V 0 bases short and J 0 bases short, with 6 bases between. CDR1 is LNHNV and CDR2 is YYDKDF in the germline V gene (reference sequence). CDR3 region: CATSRDLVSGNTIYF. Here the CDR3 DNA reads TGTGCCACCAGCAGAGATTTGGTCTCTGGAAACACCATATATTTT. Based on the CDR3 plus reference TRBV15 and TRBJ1-3, the full variable domain is DAMVIQNPRYQVTQFGKPVTLSCSQTLNHNVMYWYQQKSSQAPKLLFHYYDKDFNNEADTPDNFQSRRPNTSFCFLDIRSPGLGDTAMYLCATSRDLVSGNTIYFGEGSWLTVV.

This clonotype was seen more than once but under ten times. This chain connects TRBV6-5 to TRBJ2-1; D tentatively fits TRBD1 or TRBD2 (5 bases each). Germline CDR1 is MNHEY and CDR2 is SVGAGI. Trimming removed 4 bases from V and 5 bases from J, with 18 bases in between. The CDR3 spans 16 residues. The CDR3 region is CASSSVGTLFHNEQFF. CDR3 bases: TGTGCCAGCAGTTCCGTCGGGACCCTCTTCCACAATGAGCAGTTCTTC.

This chain links TRBV7-2 with TRBJ1-5; D is possibly TRBD1 (5 bases). The CDR3 is 15 residues long. The V gene's germline CDR1 is SGHTA and CDR2 FQGNSA. V was trimmed by 1 base and J by 5 bases, leaving 12 bases between them. The CDR3 sequence is CASSLVQGTYQPQHF. The CDR3 nucleotides are TGTGCCAGCAGCTTAGTCCAGGGCACCTATCAGCCCCAGCATTTT.

This clonotype was seen many times. The chain uses TRBV2 and TRBJ2-2, with unresolved D. The germline gives CDR1 SNHLY, CDR2 FYNNEI. The CDR3 totals 14 residues. V was trimmed by 8 bases and J by 4 bases, leaving 14 bases between them. The CDR3 DNA is TGTGCCAGCCCGAGGCAGGAGCCCACCGGGGAGCTGTTTTTT. It translates to CASPRQEPTGELFF.

This clonotype was detected many times. V is TRBV29-1 and J is TRBJ1-2; 10 bases match TRBD1. Germline values: CDR1 SQVTM, CDR2 ANQGSEA. Losses at the gene ends were 7 bases for V and 8 bases for J; bases not matched to a gene: 10. This CDR3 has 13 amino acids. The CDR3, as DNA: TGCAGCGCGCGGGACAGGGGAGGATTCGGCTACACCTTC. Its translation is CSARDRGGFGYTF.

V and J are TRBV19 and TRBJ2-1; 11 nucleotides align to TRBD2. Unmatched junction bases numbered 11, after V lost 6 bases and J lost 10 bases. CDR3 length equals 15 residues. Germline loops: CDR1 LNHDA, CDR2 SQIVND (reference sequence). CDR3 nucleotides: TGTGCCAGTAGCCCCGGGCTAGCGGGGGGTAGGGAGCAGTTCTTC. Its translation: CASSPGLAGGREQFF. The whole variable domain, remainder taken from reference TRBV19 and TRBJ2-1, is DGGITQSPKYLFRKEGQNVTLSCEQNLNHDAMYWYRQDPGQGLRLIYYSQIVNDFQKGDIAEGYSVSREKKESFPLTVTSAQKNPTAFYLCASSPGLAGGREQFFGPGTRLTVL.

This clonotype came up once. The CDR3 reads CSARPRVGGAITEAFF. The CDR3, as DNA: TGCAGTGCTAGACCCCGGGTGGGGGGCGCAATCACTGAAGCTTTCTTT. The chain uses TRBV20-1 and TRBJ1-1; maybe TRBD1 (6 bases). The CDR3 loop spans 16 amino acids. The V end was cut by 2 bases, the J end by 4 bases, with 20 bases between. The germline V gene has CDR1 DFQATT and CDR2 SNEGSKA (reference sequence).

In this sample, this clonotype turned up a few times. The chain employs TRBV2 and TRBJ2-5; perhaps TRBD1 as D (5 bases). The CDR3 is 13 residues long. V was trimmed by 3 bases and J by 1 base, leaving 6 bases between them. Per germline, CDR1 SNHLY and CDR2 FYNNEI. For the CDR3, the DNA is TGTGCCAGCAGTGACGACAGCCAAGAGACCCAGTACTTC. Translation gives CASSDDSQETQYF.

This clonotype has just a few counts. The chain combines TRBV6-1 with TRBJ2-7; tentatively, D is TRBD2 (7 bases). V lost 8 bases and J 2 bases, leaving 16 bases between the germline ends. Germline assignment: CDR1 MNHNS and CDR2 SASEGT. The CDR3 spans 14 residues. The CDR3 coding sequence is TGTGCCAGCGGAGGGAGGGGGATACCCTACGAGCAGTACTTC. This codes for CASGGRGIPYEQYF.

This clonotype occurred many times. V gene TRBV4-2 combines with J gene TRBJ2-1; D is tentatively TRBD1 or TRBD2 (5 bases each). The CDR3 runs 15 residues. Germline V lookup: CDR1 LGHNA, CDR2 YNFKEQ. V dropped 0 bases and J dropped 6 bases, with 12 bases sitting between them. CDR3 protein: CASSQDMGEGNEQFF. CDR3 nucleotides: TGTGCCAGCAGCCAAGATATGGGGGAAGGCAATGAGCAGTTCTTC.

This clonotype was detected ten times or more. The chain has TRBV28 and TRBJ2-1; maybe TRBD1 (5 bases). The germline CDR1 and CDR2 sequences are MDHEN and SYDVKM. The germline V and J ends were trimmed by 3 bases and 4 bases, with 13 bases remaining between them. CDR3 length: 15 amino acids. CDR3: CASSFGSGKYNEQFF. The CDR3 bases are TGTGCCAGCAGTTTCGGGTCAGGGAAATACAATGAGCAGTTCTTC.

The CDR3 sequence: CASSFARLAGELFF. The CDR3 DNA follows: TGTGCCAGCAGCTTTGCGAGATTAGCGGGGGAGCTGTTTTTT. The chain joins TRBV13 to TRBJ2-2; possible D gene TRBD2, 5 bases. The CDR3 runs to 14 residues. V lost 3 bases to trimming and J lost 8 bases, with 13 bases between them. Germline-derived CDR1 and CDR2 are PRHDT and FYEKMQ (reference sequence). The full variable domain, completed using reference TRBV13 and TRBJ2-2, is AAGVIQSPRHLIKEKRETATLKCYPIPRHDTVYWYQQGPGQDPQFLISFYEKMQSDKGSIPDRFSAQQFSDYHSELNMSSLELGDSALYFCASSFARLAGELFFGEGSRLTVL.

This clonotype has a handful of counts. The chain uses TRBV11-2 and TRBJ2-3, with unresolved D. V lost 3 bases and J 8 bases, leaving 18 bases between the germline ends. The CDR3 has 15 amino acids. CDR1 and CDR2 from the germline V gene are SGHAT and FQNNGV. CDR3: CASSLGYGSAGTQYF. The DNA of the CDR3 is TGTGCCAGCAGCTTGGGTTATGGTTCTGCAGGTACGCAGTATTTT.

The chain couples TRBV27 to TRBJ2-1, with 7 bases identical to TRBD1. CDR3 size: 15 residues. Trimming removed 7 bases from V and 4 bases from J; junction bases left unmatched: 10. Germline-derived CDR1 and CDR2 are MNHEY and SMNVEV (reference sequence). This CDR3 is CASKDRFLGYNEQFF. DNA of the CDR3: TGTGCCAGCAAGGACAGGTTCCTTGGATACAATGAGCAGTTCTTC.

The table lists this clonotype with a few counts. The CDR3 is CASTWGGYGTGELFF. DNA of the CDR3: TGTGCCAGCACCTGGGGGGGGTACGGCACCGGGGAGCTGTTTTTT. The chain has TRBV12-3 or TRBV12-4 and TRBJ2-2, with TRBD2 identical over 7 bases. After removal of 7 bases from V and 4 bases from J, the junction contained 9 bases not matched to a gene. The CDR3 is 15 residues long.

This sequence joins TRBV6-5 and TRBJ2-3; D may be TRBD2 (7 bases). The CDR3 is 14 amino acids. The V gene's germline CDR1 is MNHEY and CDR2 SVGAGI. V lost 4 bases and J 1 base, leaving 9 bases between the germline ends. The chain's CDR3 is CASSWRGRTDTQYF. The CDR3 DNA reads TGTGCCAGCAGTTGGCGGGGGCGCACAGATACGCAGTATTTT.

V usage is TRBV7-9 and J usage is TRBJ1-4; D gene uncertain. The CDR3 has 14 amino acids. The germline V gene has CDR1 SEHNR and CDR2 FQNEAQ (reference sequence). Trimming pared 4 bases from V and 4 bases from J, leaving 10 bases between. Here the CDR3 reads CASSSGRVNEKLFF. CDR3 sequence (DNA): TGTGCCAGCAGCTCGGGGAGAGTTAATGAAAAACTGTTTTTT.

The table lists this clonotype with many counts. The chain is built from TRBV15 and TRBJ2-3; 9 nucleotides match TRBD1. V gave up 2 bases and J gave up 1 base; unmatched junction bases: 4. The germline CDR1 and CDR2 sequences are LNHNV and YYDKDF (reference sequence). This CDR3 region has 16 residues. The chain's CDR3 is CATSRIRDRGTDTQYF. CDR3 coding DNA: TGTGCCACCAGCAGAATCCGGGACAGGGGCACAGATACGCAGTATTTT. The full variable domain, with the rest looked up from reference TRBV15 and TRBJ2-3, is DAMVIQNPRYQVTQFGKPVTLSCSQTLNHNVMYWYQQKSSQAPKLLFHYYDKDFNNEADTPDNFQSRRPNTSFCFLDIRSPGLGDTAMYLCATSRIRDRGTDTQYFGPGTRLTVL.

The chain joins TRBV5-4 to TRBJ2-2; D is undetermined. V was cut by 3 bases and J by 0 bases, with 9 bases left in between. This CDR3 spans 15 amino acids. Per the germline V gene, CDR1 is SGHNT and CDR2 is YYREEE (reference sequence). CDR3 sequence: CASSSEAANTGELFF. CDR3 sequence (DNA): TGTGCCAGCAGCTCCGAAGCCGCGAACACCGGGGAGCTGTTTTTT.

The sample holds a few counts of this clonotype. The chain carries TRBV5-5 and TRBJ2-1, with 11 bases aligning to TRBD2. This CDR3 region has 16 residues. Losses at the gene ends were 4 bases for V and 5 bases for J; bases not matched to a gene: 8. Germline V gene lookup returns CDR1 SGHKS and CDR2 YYEKEE (reference sequence). CDR3 coding DNA: TGTGCCAGCAGCCGATCTAGCGGGGGGCAGAACAATGAGCAGTTCTTC. It specifies CASSRSSGGQNNEQFF.

This clonotype was counted ten times or more. The chain joins TRBV7-2 to TRBJ1-6; maybe TRBD1 (5 bases). V was clipped by 8 bases and J by 7 bases, with 9 bases between them. This CDR3 is 12 amino acids long. CDR1 and CDR2 (germline): SGHTA, FQGNSA. CDR3 in DNA: TGTGCCAGCCGGGAGGGGAATTCACCCCTCCACTTT. Protein: CASREGNSPLHF.

The sample holds a few counts of this clonotype. V usage is TRBV5-1 and J usage is TRBJ2-5; possible D gene TRBD2, 7 bases. In germline, CDR1 is SGHRS, CDR2 YFSETQ. This CDR3 is built from 16 residues. Trimming pared 0 bases from V and 5 bases from J, leaving 17 bases between. This CDR3 reads CASSLVGGLATETQYF. The CDR3 DNA is TGCGCCAGCAGCTTGGTGGGGGGGCTAGCGACCGAGACCCAGTACTTC.